The entry below describes one T cell receptor (beta chain). The target antigen is unknown. This record comes from a study of cytomegalovirus exposure and HLA in healthy donors. Study-wide results and limits: According to an earlier analysis, most TCR beta V segments yielded productive rearrangements about 87% or about 30% of the time. A later analysis found that most CMV-associated TCR beta chains appeared HLA-restricted. Reports credit the classifier with highly specific, highly sensitive diagnosis of cytomegalovirus status.

13 Jbeta primers and 60 Vbeta primers were used for the PCR. Generated by immunoSEQ multiplex PCR, the TCRdb table keeps only in-frame clones and is missing some. The sample comprises 230,000 or so clones, 92% of which are singletons, and 1.5% to 2% rests with the top ten. The receptor was derived from a girl aged 2 to 10 in good health and CMV-seronegative. Sequences were obtained from PBMCs.

CDR3 bases: TGTGCCAGCAGCTTCGATGACAGCAACTACAATGAGCAGTTCTTC. This sequence encodes CASSFDDSNYNEQFF. The gene calls are TRBV12-1 and TRBJ2-1; the listed D gene, TRBD1, was not tested against the DNA. TRBV12-1 is given as a pseudogene. The CDR3 is 15 residues long.